A selection of T cell receptor beta chains follows, all from one sample in a study of vaccination effects on CD4 cells after COVID-19. Using immunoSEQ multiplex PCR, the repertoire was profiled, and TCRdb retains in-frame clones only, with some absent. The sample records 55,000 to 65,000 clones, 81% being singletons. These receptors have no known antigen. The sample consisted of CD4+ T cells from PBMCs cultured with HCoV-229E spike peptides, taken before COVID-19 vaccination. These receptors were taken from a human donor who received a COVID-19 vaccine. CDR3s include the opening cysteine and the closing phenylalanine or tryptophan. The order of the fields is clone size, J gene, V gene, D gene, CDR3 DNA, CDR3 protein. A D gene is named only where the DNA matches it firmly. Clone sizes are given selectively: once, few, many, or a class where the clone is expanded.

few | TRBJ2-1 | TRBV5-1 | NA | TGCGCCAGCAGCTTGGTGCCGTCTGAGCAGTTCTTC | CASSLVPSEQFF
NA | TRBJ1-6 | TRBV7-6 | NA | TGTGCCAGCAGCTTATCAAACGGGGCACCCCTCCACTTT | CASSLSNGAPLHF
NA | TRBJ2-2 | TRBV11-2 | NA | TGTGCCAGCAGCTCTAGGTTCAGGGGCAATCACACCGGGGAGCTGTTTTTT | CASSSRFRGNHTGELFF
NA | TRBJ1-2 | TRBV7-2 | NA | TGTGCCAGCAGCTGGGGGGACGGAAACTATGGCTACACCTTC | CASSWGDGNYGYTF
NA | TRBJ1-2 | TRBV29-1 | NA | TGCAGCTCGAATACCCCTGGGACACTGAGCAGCGGCTACACCTTC | CSSNTPGTLSSGYTF
NA | TRBJ1-2 | TRBV3-1/TRBV3-2 | TRBD1 | TGTGCCAGCAGCCCGATTCCGGGACAGGGGAGAATGAGAGGTGGCTACACCTTC | CASSPIPGQGRMRGGYTF
NA | TRBJ1-6 | TRBV6-6 | NA | TGTGCCACCACCCAGGGGCCGAATAATTCACCCCTCCACTTT | CATTQGPNNSPLHF
once | TRBJ2-5 | TRBV7-9 | NA | TGTGCCAGCAGCTTACTGTCACTCCAAGAGACCCAGTACTTC | CASSLLSLQETQYF
NA | TRBJ2-1 | TRBV27 | TRBD1 | TGTGCCAGCAGAAAGACCGGTGGACAGGGGGCGATTAATGAGCAGTTCTTC | CASRKTGGQGAINEQFF
NA | TRBJ2-3 | TRBV7-3 | NA | TGTGCCAGCAGCCCCCGGGTCGGGCAGCCCACAGATACGCAGTATTTT | CASSPRVGQPTDTQYF
NA | TRBJ2-1 | TRBV5-1 | TRBD2 | TGCGCCAGCAGCCCGCTCGGCGGGGGGGCCAATGAGCAGTTCTTC | CASSPLGGGANEQFF
NA | TRBJ2-6 | TRBV24-1 | NA | TGTGCCACCAGTGATTCCCCCCCGGGGGCCAACGTCCTGACTTTC | CATSDSPPGANVLTF
NA | TRBJ2-2 | TRBV2 | NA | TGTGCCAGCAAAGAGGGAAAAAACACCGGGGAGCTGTTTTTT | CASKEGKNTGELFF
once | TRBJ2-5 | TRBV9 | NA | TGTGCCAGCAGCGTAGGTCGGTCGGGAGAGACCCAGTACTTC | CASSVGRSGETQYF
NA | TRBJ2-3 | TRBV6-5 | NA | TGTGCCAGCAGTTACAGCGGACCCCAGGATACGCAGTATTTT | CASSYSGPQDTQYF
NA | TRBJ1-5 | TRBV4-3 | NA | TGCGCCAGCAGCCAAGAGGGCAGGGATCAGCCCCAGCATTTT | CASSQEGRDQPQHF